This is a list of T cell receptor beta chains from one sample in a study of T cell responses to AZD1222 COVID-19 vaccine. Profiling relied on immunoSEQ multiplex PCR, and the TCRdb table lists in-frame clones only, not all of them. The table lists around 190,000 clones, almost 90% of them singletons. The sample was peripheral blood, taken on day 0 of AZD1222 vaccination. The receptors were sampled from an adult in good health. Each CDR3 is given without its conserved first and last residue. A D gene is named only where the DNA matches it firmly. Size is omitted from some rows. Given values are once, few, many or a class for expanded clones.

cdr3_aa: ASGQFGGPAGELF
d_call: .
v_call: TRBV12-5
j_call: TRBJ2-2
clone_size: few

cdr3_aa: ASSYGNRGLGTDTQY
d_call: .
v_call: TRBV5-1
j_call: TRBJ2-3
clone_size: .

cdr3_aa: ASSLSGLIQGTSWNEQY
d_call: .
v_call: TRBV27
j_call: TRBJ2-7
clone_size: .

cdr3_aa: ASSPSRETQY
d_call: .
v_call: TRBV7-2
j_call: TRBJ2-5
clone_size: .

cdr3_aa: ASSLIRSPYEQY
d_call: .
v_call: TRBV5-6
j_call: TRBJ2-7
clone_size: .

cdr3_aa: ASSQGGYQPQH
d_call: .
v_call: TRBV4-3
j_call: TRBJ1-5
clone_size: once

cdr3_aa: ASSLRGVGISPLH
d_call: .
v_call: TRBV5-4
j_call: TRBJ1-6
clone_size: once

cdr3_aa: ASSHNRGPSSYEQY
d_call: TRBD1
v_call: TRBV11-2
j_call: TRBJ2-7
clone_size: once

cdr3_aa: ASGQRAVGELF
d_call: .
v_call: TRBV27
j_call: TRBJ2-2
clone_size: once

cdr3_aa: ASPQSRGCRRGTEAF
d_call: .
v_call: TRBV12-2
j_call: TRBJ1-1
clone_size: .

cdr3_aa: ASSLGGDTIY
d_call: .
v_call: TRBV5-1
j_call: TRBJ1-3
clone_size: once

cdr3_aa: ASSQDSLVNEQF
d_call: .
v_call: TRBV4-2
j_call: TRBJ2-1
clone_size: few

cdr3_aa: ASRKDRGYGYT
d_call: TRBD1
v_call: TRBV7-8
j_call: TRBJ1-2
clone_size: .

cdr3_aa: ASSIGQGTNNEQF
d_call: TRBD1
v_call: TRBV7-2
j_call: TRBJ2-1
clone_size: .

cdr3_aa: ASSQRGAEYEQY
d_call: .
v_call: TRBV5-6
j_call: TRBJ2-7
clone_size: .

cdr3_aa: ASRRDTGFGYEQY
d_call: .
v_call: TRBV6-5
j_call: TRBJ2-7
clone_size: .

cdr3_aa: ASSPSGDQPQH
d_call: .
v_call: TRBV18
j_call: TRBJ1-5
clone_size: .

cdr3_aa: ASSQDQRGSYNSPLH
d_call: .
v_call: TRBV4-1
j_call: TRBJ1-6
clone_size: .

cdr3_aa: ASSIDDGASGTDTQY
d_call: .
v_call: TRBV19
j_call: TRBJ2-3
clone_size: .

cdr3_aa: ASSQGLAGAYEQY
d_call: TRBD2
v_call: TRBV4-1
j_call: TRBJ2-7
clone_size: .

cdr3_aa: ASSLVAGGRDEQF
d_call: TRBD2
v_call: TRBV11-2
j_call: TRBJ2-1
clone_size: .

cdr3_aa: AWSPIGAAYSNQPQH
d_call: .
v_call: TRBV30
j_call: TRBJ1-5
clone_size: .

cdr3_aa: AWSVYPRAGGEGGELF
d_call: TRBD2
v_call: TRBV30
j_call: TRBJ2-2
clone_size: .

cdr3_aa: ASSTLAGAQNEQF
d_call: TRBD2
v_call: TRBV6-4
j_call: TRBJ2-1
clone_size: once

cdr3_aa: ASRSGTGVTGELF
d_call: TRBD1
v_call: TRBV4-3
j_call: TRBJ2-2
clone_size: .

cdr3_aa: ASSIAGAAYEQY
d_call: .
v_call: TRBV19
j_call: TRBJ2-7
clone_size: .

cdr3_aa: ASSFAGPEAF
d_call: .
v_call: TRBV7-8
j_call: TRBJ1-1
clone_size: .

cdr3_aa: ASSMGQANTEAF
d_call: .
v_call: TRBV19
j_call: TRBJ1-1
clone_size: .

cdr3_aa: ASTGRGEVVYT
d_call: .
v_call: TRBV5-4
j_call: TRBJ1-2
clone_size: .

cdr3_aa: SASAEPYYGYT
d_call: .
v_call: TRBV20-1
j_call: TRBJ1-2
clone_size: .

cdr3_aa: ASRAQNSPLH
d_call: .
v_call: TRBV2
j_call: TRBJ1-6
clone_size: once